This T cell receptor beta chain was sequenced in a study of blood T cell repertoires in COVID-19. Trimming pared 4 bases from V and 3 bases from J, leaving 12 bases between. CDR3 length: 14 amino acids. Per the germline V gene, CDR1 is MNHEY and CDR2 is SVGAGI. The assay was immunoSEQ multiplex PCR, and TCRdb's table has in-frame clones only and misses some. The data contain some 65,000 clones, 75% to 90% of them singletons. This sequence joins TRBV6-5 and TRBJ1-2; D is undetermined. This clonotype was obtained from a man aged 35-49 years with COVID-19, enrolled during active disease. The sample comprised peripheral blood. DNA of the CDR3: TGTGCCAGCAGTTCCCTAGACGGGTACTATGGCTACACCTTC. This gives the protein CASSSLDGYYGYTF.